The TCR beta chain under discussion was sequenced for a study of cytomegalovirus exposure and HLA in healthy donors. Overall study: The approximately 120 validation repertoires used the same platform as the approximately 620 first-cohort repertoires (as reported by a later analysis). Findings and limits, study-wide: In the 95 to 150 validation repertoires, a later analysis found that first-cohort TCR clusters tended to co-occur.

The repertoire was sequenced with immunoSEQ multiplex PCR; TCRdb's copy has only in-frame clones and lacks some. The sample carries 150,000 to 200,000 clones, 86% recorded once. This CDR3 spans 14 amino acids. Per the germline V gene, CDR1 is SEHNR and CDR2 is FQNEAQ (reference sequence). V shed 5 bases and J shed 1 base, with 11 bases lying between them. With regard to this clone: Its antigen is still unknown.

Sequenced sample: PBMCs. The chain is built from TRBV7-9 and TRBJ1-1; D gene ambiguous. The clonotype comes from a woman under 30 in good health and CMV-seronegative. Written as DNA, the CDR3 is TGTGCCAGCAGCCTCAGGAGGGAGAACACTGAAGCTTTCTTT. This gives the protein CASSLRRENTEAFF.